Given below is one T cell receptor beta chain in context. Its matching antigen is unknown. Vbeta (60) and Jbeta (13) primers were used in the PCR. Libraries were prepared by immunoSEQ multiplex PCR; TCRdb keeps only in-frame clonotypes and omits some of them. The repertoire has roughly 240,000 clones, over 75% of them found once; the top ten carry roughly 0.45%. The data were obtained in a study of cytomegalovirus exposure and HLA in healthy donors. The CDR3 covers 15 residues. The V end lost 1 base, the J end lost 1 base, and 10 bases lay between the germline ends. From germline, CDR1 is MNHNY and CDR2 SVGAGI (reference sequence). Points from the study as a whole: Prior analysis indicated that the majority of TCR beta V segments exhibited productivity approximately 90% or approximately 30% of the time. A later analysis associated 15,000 to 20,000 TCR beta sequences with HLA alleles at a 0.05 false discovery rate. TCR beta chains numbering under 200 were designated cytomegalovirus-associated.

This chain uses TRBV6-6 with TRBJ1-1, with TRBD1 as a possible D gene (5 bases). The specimen sequenced was PBMCs. The sequence was obtained from a boy aged 10-17 years in good health and CMV-seronegative. The CDR3, as DNA: TGTGCCAGCAGTTACTTTCTCGGGGGGAACACTGAAGCTTTCTTT. This sequence encodes CASSYFLGGNTEAFF.